This T cell receptor (beta chain) emerged from a study of blood T cell repertoires in COVID-19. Overall study context: Italy, Spain and the United States were the sources of the convalescent and acute COVID-19 samples. PBMCs, B-cell-depleted T cells, or T cells provided the cDNA or gDNA that made up the material.

As handled by the study authors: Cell counts per sample came from amplifying reference gene primers. TCRdb's copy holds only in-frame clones and misses some; the assay was immunoSEQ multiplex PCR. Clone size and the V and J calls come from that table; the DNA yielded D and trimming. The sample holds 120,000 to 150,000 clones, roughly 87% seen once. The V end lost 0 bases, the J end lost 2 bases, and 10 bases lay between the germline ends. The CDR3 consists of 15 residues. Germline V gives CDR1 ENHRY, CDR2 SYGVKD. This clonotype was sampled from a woman in her forties or fifties with acute or convalescent COVID-19. This sequence joins TRBV10-3 and TRBJ1-1, with TRBD1 as a possible D gene (6 bases). The sequenced sample was peripheral blood. The CDR3 DNA sequence: TGTGCCATCAGTGAGTCTGACAGGTCAAACACTGAAGCTTTCTTT. Protein sequence: CAISESDRSNTEAFF.